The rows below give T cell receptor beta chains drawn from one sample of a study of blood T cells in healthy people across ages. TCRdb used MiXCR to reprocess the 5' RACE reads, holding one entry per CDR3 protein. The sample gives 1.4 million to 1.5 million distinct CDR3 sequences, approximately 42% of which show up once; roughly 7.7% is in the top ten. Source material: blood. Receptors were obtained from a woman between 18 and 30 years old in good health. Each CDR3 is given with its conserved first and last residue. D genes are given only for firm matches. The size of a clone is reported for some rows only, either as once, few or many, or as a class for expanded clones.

DNA: TGTGCCAGCAGACGCATGGACACCAGCACAGATACGCAGTATTTT
CDR3: CASRRMDTSTDTQYF
J: TRBJ2-3
D: .
size: .
V: TRBV7-9

DNA: TGTGCCAGCTTTCCAACTCGCACAGATACGCAGTATTTT
CDR3: CASFPTRTDTQYF
J: TRBJ2-3
D: .
size: few
V: TRBV7-2

DNA: TGTGCCAGCAGTGAACCCCCTCCGATTGGCTACACCTTC
CDR3: CASSEPPPIGYTF
J: TRBJ1-2
D: .
size: .
V: TRBV6-1

DNA: TGCAGCGGACGAACCGCGCCCGGCACAGATACGCAGTATTTT
CDR3: CSGRTAPGTDTQYF
J: TRBJ2-3
D: .
size: many
V: TRBV29-1

DNA: TGTGCCAGCAGTTACTCTCCGCAGGGGGTGAACACTGAAGCTTTCTTT
CDR3: CASSYSPQGVNTEAFF
J: TRBJ1-1
D: TRBD1
size: .
V: TRBV6-6

DNA: TGTGCCTGGAGCAGGGGGCTGGGCGCTGAAGCTTTCTTT
CDR3: CAWSRGLGAEAFF
J: TRBJ1-1
D: TRBD1
size: .
V: TRBV30

DNA: TGTGCCACCAGCAGGGACAGGGGGACGTACGAGCAGTACTTC
CDR3: CATSRDRGTYEQYF
J: TRBJ2-7
D: TRBD1
size: few
V: TRBV15

DNA: TGTGCCTGGAGTGTAGCAGGCCGGGGTCTCGATACGCAGTATTTT
CDR3: CAWSVAGRGLDTQYF
J: TRBJ2-3
D: .
size: .
V: TRBV30

DNA: TGTGCCAGCAGACCCCAGGGGTGGGGCAATCAGCCCCAGCATTTT
CDR3: CASRPQGWGNQPQHF
J: TRBJ1-5
D: .
size: .
V: TRBV27

DNA: TGTGCCAGCAGCTTTGGACTAAATCCGTACGAGCAGTACTTC
CDR3: CASSFGLNPYEQYF
J: TRBJ2-7
D: .
size: .
V: TRBV7-9

DNA: TGTGCCAGCAGTTACAGTGTCGCCTCTCGACAGGGGTATAATTCACCCCTCCACTTT
CDR3: CASSYSVASRQGYNSPLHF
J: TRBJ1-6
D: TRBD1
size: .
V: TRBV6-5

DNA: TGTGCCAGCAACGATGACAGTGGGGGAAAACTGTTTTTT
CDR3: CASNDDSGGKLFF
J: TRBJ1-4
D: .
size: few
V: TRBV12-3/TRBV12-4

DNA: TGTGCCAGCAGCGCCGGACAGGGCTTCCCCGGGGAGCTGTTTTTT
CDR3: CASSAGQGFPGELFF
J: TRBJ2-2
D: TRBD1
size: .
V: TRBV9

DNA: TGTGCCAGCAGCTTGACTAGCGGGAGGGCGGGTAATGGAGATACGCAGTATTTT
CDR3: CASSLTSGRAGNGDTQYF
J: TRBJ2-3
D: TRBD2
size: .
V: TRBV7-2

DNA: TGCGCCAGCAGCCAAGATAACTCGCTCTACGAGCAGTACTTC
CDR3: CASSQDNSLYEQYF
J: TRBJ2-7
D: .
size: few
V: TRBV4-1

DNA: TGTGCCATCAGTGACAGGTGGGAGGGGGGCAATCAGCCCCAGCATTTT
CDR3: CAISDRWEGGNQPQHF
J: TRBJ1-5
D: .
size: few
V: TRBV10-3

DNA: TGTGCCAGCAGTGAAGCGCCAGCGTCCTACGAGCAGTACTTC
CDR3: CASSEAPASYEQYF
J: TRBJ2-7
D: .
size: .
V: TRBV2

DNA: TGCAGCGCCAAAGATACAGGGCCCCATGGCTACACCTTC
CDR3: CSAKDTGPHGYTF
J: TRBJ1-2
D: .
size: .
V: TRBV29-1

DNA: TGTGCCAGCAGTGAAGGCCCGACAGGGGCCCACTATGGCTACACCTTC
CDR3: CASSEGPTGAHYGYTF
J: TRBJ1-2
D: TRBD1
size: .
V: TRBV6-1

DNA: TGCAGTGCTAGAGAGAAGACAGGGGAAGAGACCCAGTACTTC
CDR3: CSAREKTGEETQYF
J: TRBJ2-5
D: TRBD1
size: .
V: TRBV20-1

DNA: TGTGCCAGCAGTCACCGTAGAGGACTTAATGAAAAACTGTTTTTT
CDR3: CASSHRRGLNEKLFF
J: TRBJ1-4
D: .
size: .
V: TRBV12-3/TRBV12-4